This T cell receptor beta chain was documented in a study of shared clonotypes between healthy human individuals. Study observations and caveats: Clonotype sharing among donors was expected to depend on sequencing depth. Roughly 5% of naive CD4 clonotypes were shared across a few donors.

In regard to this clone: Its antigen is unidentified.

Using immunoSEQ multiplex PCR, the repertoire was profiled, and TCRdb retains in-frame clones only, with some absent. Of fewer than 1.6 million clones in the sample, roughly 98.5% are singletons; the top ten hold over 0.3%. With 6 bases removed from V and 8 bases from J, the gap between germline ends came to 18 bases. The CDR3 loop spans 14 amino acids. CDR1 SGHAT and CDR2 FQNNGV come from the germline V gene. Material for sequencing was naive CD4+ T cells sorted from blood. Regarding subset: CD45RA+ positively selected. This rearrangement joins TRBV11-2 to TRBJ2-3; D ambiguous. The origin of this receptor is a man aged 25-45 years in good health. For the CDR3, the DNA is TGTGCCAGCAGTTTGGGCTCTTCTAGAGCTACGCAGTATTTT. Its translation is CASSLGSSRATQYF.